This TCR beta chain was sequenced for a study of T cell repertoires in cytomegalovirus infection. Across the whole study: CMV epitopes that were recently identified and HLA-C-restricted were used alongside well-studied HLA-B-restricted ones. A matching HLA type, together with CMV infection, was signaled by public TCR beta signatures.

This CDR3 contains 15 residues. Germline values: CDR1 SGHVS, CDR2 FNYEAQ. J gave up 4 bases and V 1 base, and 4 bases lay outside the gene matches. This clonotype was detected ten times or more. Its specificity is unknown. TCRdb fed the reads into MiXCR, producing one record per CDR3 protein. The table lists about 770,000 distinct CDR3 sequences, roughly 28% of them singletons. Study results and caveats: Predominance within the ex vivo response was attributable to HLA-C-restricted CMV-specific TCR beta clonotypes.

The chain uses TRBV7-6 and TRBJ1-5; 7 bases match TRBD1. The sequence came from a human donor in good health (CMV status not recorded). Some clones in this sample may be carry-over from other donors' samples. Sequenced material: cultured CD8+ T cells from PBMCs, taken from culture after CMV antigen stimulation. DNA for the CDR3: TGTGCCAGCAGCTTAGGACAGGGTGCAAATCAGCCCCAGCATTTT. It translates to CASSLGQGANQPQHF. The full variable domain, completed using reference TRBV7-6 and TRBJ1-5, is GAGVSQSPRYKVTKRGQDVALRCDPISGHVSLYWYRQALGQGPEFLTYFNYEAQQDKSGLPNDRFSAERPEGSISTLTIQRTEQRDSAMYRCASSLGQGANQPQHFGDGTRLSIL.